The 24 T cell receptor beta chains below were found in one sample sequenced in a study of Ad26.COV2.S vaccination and SARS-CoV-2 variants. The protocol was immunoSEQ multiplex PCR, while the TCRdb copy is restricted to in-frame clones and leaves out a portion. Counted here are approximately 350,000 clones, under 90% occurring once; the ten biggest clones make up 7.4%. The treatment was: roughly 20 received Ad26.COV2.S at low or high dose, single or two shots; 5 received placebo; per-sample allocation not given. Day 63 following the first vaccine or placebo injection was when the samples were taken. This specimen consisted of peripheral blood, obtained in a trial of Ad26.COV2.S vaccine versus placebo. The receptor set was obtained from a person between 18 and 65 years old who received the Ad26.COV2.S COVID-19 vaccine or a placebo.

The chain couples TRBV11-3 to TRBJ2-1; D possibly corresponds to TRBD1 (5 bases). Trimming left V 4 bases short and J 6 bases short, with 13 bases between. The CDR3 has 14 amino acids. Per the germline V gene, CDR1 is SGHNT and CDR2 is YENEEA. The CDR3 spells CASSSGWQLNEQFF. The CDR3, as DNA: TGTGCCAGCAGCTCAGGGTGGCAGCTCAATGAGCAGTTCTTC. The variable domain in full, completed from reference TRBV11-3 and TRBJ2-1, reads EAGVVQSPRYKIIEKKQPVAFWCNPISGHNTLYWYLQNLGQGPELLIRYENEEAVDDSQLPKDRFSAERLKGVDSTLKIQPAELGDSAVYLCASSSGWQLNEQFFGPGTRLTVL.

The V gene is TRBV19, the J gene TRBJ2-3; D perhaps matches TRBD2 (6 bases). This CDR3 comprises 16 residues. The germline V gene encodes CDR1 LNHDA and CDR2 SQIVND (reference sequence). V was clipped by 2 bases and J by 2 bases, with 14 bases between them. CDR3 nucleotide sequence: TGTGCCAGTAGTATAATTGGGGGAGGCTTCACAGATACGCAGTATTTT. Its protein is CASSIIGGGFTDTQYF. The variable domain in full, completed from reference TRBV19 and TRBJ2-3, reads DGGITQSPKYLFRKEGQNVTLSCEQNLNHDAMYWYRQDPGQGLRLIYYSQIVNDFQKGDIAEGYSVSREKKESFPLTVTSAQKNPTAFYLCASSIIGGGFTDTQYFGPGTRLTVL.

This chain links TRBV12-5 with TRBJ1-5, with a tentative D call TRBD1 (6 bases). The CDR3 contains 15 residues. V was trimmed by 4 bases and J by 5 bases, leaving 15 bases between them. Germline CDR1 LGHNT, CDR2 FRNRAP. Here the CDR3 reads CASGSGQPGDQPQHF. Written as DNA, the CDR3 is TGTGCTAGTGGTTCTGGACAGCCAGGAGATCAGCCCCAGCATTTT.

This chain uses TRBV7-6 with TRBJ2-7, with 9 bases matching TRBD1. The CDR3 runs 16 residues. Trimming cost V 0 bases and J 3 bases; bases outside gene matches: 6. Per the germline V gene, CDR1 is SGHVS and CDR2 is FNYEAQ. CDR3 in DNA: TGTGCCAGCAGCTTAGCGCGGGGACAGGGTGGCTACGAGCAGTACTTC. Translating it yields CASSLARGQGGYEQYF.

The chain uses TRBV5-1 and TRBJ1-2; no clear D. This CDR3 is 12 amino acids long. Germline V gene data show CDR1 as SGHRS and CDR2 as YFSETQ. The ends were cut back, 4 bases at V and 2 bases at J, with 6 bases in the middle. CDR3 in DNA: TGCGCCAGCAGCGGGCAGAACTATGGCTACACCTTC. It yields the protein CASSGQNYGYTF.

The chain has TRBV24-1 and TRBJ2-2; D unclear. Per germline, CDR1 KGHDR and CDR2 SFDVKD. Trimming cost V 5 bases and J 7 bases, with 10 bases left between them. The CDR3 extends over 13 amino acids. CDR3 loop: CATSVGPRGELFF. CDR3 DNA sequence: TGTGCCACCAGTGTTGGTCCTCGCGGGGAGCTGTTTTTT.

This CDR3 is CASSLPLLAGGDEETQYF. CDR3 sequence (DNA): TGTGCCAGCAGCTTACCCCTTCTAGCGGGGGGCGACGAAGAGACCCAGTACTTC. The gene calls are TRBV11-2 and TRBJ2-5; 11 bases align to TRBD2. Losses at the gene ends were 2 bases for V and 3 bases for J; bases not matched to a gene: 11. Per germline, CDR1 SGHAT and CDR2 FQNNGV. This CDR3 comprises 18 residues.

The rearrangement links TRBV6-4 to TRBJ2-1; perhaps TRBD2 as D (5 bases). From germline, CDR1 is MRHNA and CDR2 SNTAGT. The V end lost 1 base, the J end lost 12 bases, and 19 bases lay between the germline ends. This CDR3 is 15 amino acids long. In DNA form, the CDR3 reads TGTGCCAGCAGTGACTTCCCTGGGCTAGCTAACACGCAGTTCTTC. Encoded protein: CASSDFPGLANTQFF.

V is TRBV5-1 and J is TRBJ2-7; D possibly corresponds to TRBD1 (6 bases). CDR1 SGHRS and CDR2 YFSETQ come from the germline V gene. Trimming removed 4 bases at V and 4 bases at J, with 15 bases between. CDR3 size: 14 residues. CDR3 DNA: TGCGCCAGCAGCCCGGATGGCGGACAGTACGAGCAGTACTTC. Its protein is CASSPDGGQYEQYF.

This chain links TRBV20-1 with TRBJ2-4; possibly TRBD1 or TRBD2 for D (5 bases each). Per the germline V gene, CDR1 is DFQATT and CDR2 is SNEGSKA (reference sequence). The CDR3 length is 17 residues. With 3 bases removed from V and 1 base from J, the gap between germline ends came to 19 bases. The CDR3 nucleotides are TGCAGTGCTAGTCCGCCGGGACCACTACGGGCCAAAAACATTCAGTACTTC. Its translation: CSASPPGPLRAKNIQYF.

The chain has TRBV6-5 and TRBJ2-7; D remains ambiguous. The CDR3 has 11 amino acids. CDR1 and CDR2 from the germline V gene are MNHEY and SVGAGI. Trimming removed 8 bases from V and 7 bases from J, with 12 bases in between. The CDR3 bases are TGTGCCAGCGTCAATGCCGGAGAGCAGTACTTC. Translated: CASVNAGEQYF.

This clone is a singleton in its sample. The rearrangement links TRBV9 to TRBJ2-1, with D tentatively TRBD2 (6 bases). Germline CDR1 reads SGDLS; CDR2 reads YYNGEE. The CDR3 loop spans 16 amino acids. V lost 0 bases to trimming and J lost 4 bases, with 14 bases between them. The chain's CDR3 is CASSVASGVGYNEQFF. DNA for the CDR3: TGTGCCAGCAGCGTAGCCTCGGGAGTAGGGTACAATGAGCAGTTCTTC.

The chain is built from TRBV21-1 and TRBJ2-7; TRBD1, the D gene given by the table, was not confirmed from the DNA. TRBV21-1 has pseudogene status. This CDR3 spans 16 amino acids. CDR3 nucleotide sequence: TGTGCCAGCAGCGCACGATGGGACAGGCTTTCCTACGAGCAGTACTTC. It specifies CASSARWDRLSYEQYF.

This clone was counted only a few times. This chain connects TRBV5-1 to TRBJ2-6; D is undetermined. Germline assignment: CDR1 SGHRS and CDR2 YFSETQ. The V and J ends lost 0 bases and 0 bases respectively, with 13 bases between them. The CDR3 sequence is 18 residues long. The CDR3 here is CASSLVAVPLSGANVLTF. In DNA form, the CDR3 reads TGCGCCAGCAGCTTGGTGGCAGTCCCCCTCTCTGGGGCCAACGTCCTGACTTTC.

The rearrangement uses TRBV11-3 and TRBJ1-1; TRBD1 matches 9 bases. Germline V gene sequence: CDR1 SGHNT, CDR2 YENEEA. The ends lost 5 bases at V and 4 bases at J; junction bases unmatched: 5. The CDR3 extends over 14 amino acids. The CDR3 nucleotides read TGTGCCAGCAGCAAGGGACAGGGCAGCACTGAAGCTTTCTTT. Its translation is CASSKGQGSTEAFF.

The J gene is TRBJ2-7, the V gene TRBV19; 8 nucleotides align to TRBD2. Germline CDR1 and CDR2: LNHDA and SQIVND (reference sequence). The CDR3 length is 15 residues. The junction had 12 bases not matched to a gene; V was cut back by 6 bases and J by 5 bases. The CDR3 loop reads CASRAPAGGSDEQYF. CDR3 nucleotides: TGTGCCAGTAGGGCGCCGGCGGGGGGCAGCGACGAGCAGTACTTC.

This clone was recorded once. The rearrangement uses TRBV2 and TRBJ2-1, with 8 bases that match TRBD2. Germline V gene lookup returns CDR1 SNHLY and CDR2 FYNNEI. CDR3 size: 15 residues. The ends lost 6 bases at V and 7 bases at J; junction bases unmatched: 11. The CDR3 sequence: CASSQGLGVKNEQFF. The CDR3 coding sequence is TGTGCCAGCAGCCAGGGACTAGGCGTGAAGAATGAGCAGTTCTTC.

CDR3 sequence: CASSLGRSQETQYF. CDR3 nucleotides: TGTGCCAGCAGCTTAGGCCGGTCCCAAGAGACCCAGTACTTC. The chain joins TRBV7-9 to TRBJ2-5; no clear D gene. Deletions cut 1 base from V and 1 base from J, with 7 bases between. The CDR3 contains 14 residues. Germline V gene sequence: CDR1 SEHNR, CDR2 FQNEAQ (reference sequence).

Turning to this clone: Other nucleotide sequences in the sample specify the same CDR3. V is TRBV6-5 and J is TRBJ2-2; TRBD2 is a possible D gene (5 bases). Germline V gives CDR1 MNHEY, CDR2 SVGAGI. The CDR3 is 13 residues long. The V gene lost 7 bases and the J gene lost 1 base, with 7 bases spanning the gap. The CDR3 reads CASIGLNTGELFF. In nucleotides, the CDR3 is TGTGCCAGCATTGGACTGAACACCGGGGAGCTGTTTTTT.

This rearrangement joins TRBV3-1 (or the pseudogene TRBV3-2) to TRBJ1-6; D is undetermined. Trimming shortened V by 2 bases and J by 7 bases, and 6 bases separated the two germline ends. CDR1 and CDR2 from the germline V gene are LGHDT and YNNKEL (reference sequence). CDR3 length: 13 residues. The CDR3 nucleotides are TGTGCCAGCAGCCAAAGTACAAATTCACCCCTCCACTTT. This codes for CASSQSTNSPLHF.

Concerning this clone: Relative to the germline gene, one junction end is altered; a read error may explain this. The chain links TRBV7-2 to TRBJ1-1, with D unclear. Germline CDR1 is SGHTA and CDR2 is FQGNSA. The CDR3 is made up of 9 amino acids. CDR3 loop: CASSPRFGF. In nucleotides, the CDR3 is TGTGCCAGCAGCCCCAGGTTCGGATTT.

The J gene is TRBJ1-1, the V gene TRBV30; D gene unclear. Trimming shortened V by 2 bases and J by 1 base, and 8 bases separated the two germline ends. This CDR3 contains 13 residues. The germline CDR1 and CDR2 sequences are GTSNPN and SVGIG (reference sequence). CDR3 DNA: TGTGCCTGGAGTTCGGACGGGAACACTGAAGCTTTCTTT. Its protein is CAWSSDGNTEAFF.

In this sample, this clone turned up a few times. V usage is TRBV12-3 or TRBV12-4 and J usage is TRBJ1-6; D unresolved. This CDR3 has 12 amino acids. V shed 3 bases and J shed 12 bases, with 9 bases lying between them. The CDR3 is CASSFVLGPLHF. The CDR3 DNA reads TGTGCCAGCAGTTTTGTATTGGGACCCCTCCACTTT.

V and J are TRBV4-2 and TRBJ2-1; 9 bases are shared with TRBD1. V lost 4 bases, J lost 3 bases, and 7 bases stayed unmatched. The CDR3 runs 16 residues. CDR1 is LGHNA and CDR2 is YNFKEQ in the germline V gene. CDR3 sequence reads: CASSLQQGARYNEQFF. CDR3 sequence (DNA): TGTGCCAGCAGCCTCCAACAGGGGGCCCGCTACAATGAGCAGTTCTTC.